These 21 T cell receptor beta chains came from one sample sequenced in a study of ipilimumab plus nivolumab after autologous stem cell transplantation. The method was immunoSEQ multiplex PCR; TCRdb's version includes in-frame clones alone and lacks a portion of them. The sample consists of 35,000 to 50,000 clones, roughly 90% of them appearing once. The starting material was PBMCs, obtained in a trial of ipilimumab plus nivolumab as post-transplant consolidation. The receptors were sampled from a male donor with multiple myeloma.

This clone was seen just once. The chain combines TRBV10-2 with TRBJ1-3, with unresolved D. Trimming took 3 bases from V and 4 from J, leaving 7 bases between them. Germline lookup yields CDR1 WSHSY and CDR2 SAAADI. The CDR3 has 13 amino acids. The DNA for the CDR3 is TGCGCCAGCAGTGAAAGGTCCGGAAACACCATATATTTT. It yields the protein CASSERSGNTIYF.

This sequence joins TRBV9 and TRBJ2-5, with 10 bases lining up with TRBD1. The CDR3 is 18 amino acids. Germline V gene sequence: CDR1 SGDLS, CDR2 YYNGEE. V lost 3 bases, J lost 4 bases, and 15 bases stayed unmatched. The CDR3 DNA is TGTGCCAGCAGCGAACGGATGATGGGGACAGGGGTCGTAGAGACCCAGTACTTC. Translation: CASSERMMGTGVVETQYF.

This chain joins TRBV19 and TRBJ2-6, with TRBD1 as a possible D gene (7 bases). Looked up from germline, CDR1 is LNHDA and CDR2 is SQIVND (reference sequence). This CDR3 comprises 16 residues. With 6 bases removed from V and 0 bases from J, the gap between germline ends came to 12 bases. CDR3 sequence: CASRPRGDSGANVLTF. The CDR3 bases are TGTGCCAGTAGGCCCAGGGGGGACTCTGGGGCCAACGTCCTGACTTTC.

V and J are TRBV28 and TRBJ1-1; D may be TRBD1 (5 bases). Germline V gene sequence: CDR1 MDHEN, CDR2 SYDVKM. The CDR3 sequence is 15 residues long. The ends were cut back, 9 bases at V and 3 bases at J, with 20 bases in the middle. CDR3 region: CASQGWTRTDTEAFF. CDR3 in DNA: TGTGCCAGTCAGGGATGGACACGGACGGACACTGAAGCTTTCTTT.

CDR3 residues: CSVEGTGEDNEQFF. For the CDR3, the DNA is TGCAGCGTTGAGGGGACAGGGGAGGACAATGAGCAGTTCTTC. The genes are TRBV29-1 and TRBJ2-1, with 10 bases matching TRBD1. This CDR3 is 14 amino acids long. Germline V gives CDR1 SQVTM, CDR2 ANQGSEA. Trimming cost V 3 bases and J 5 bases; bases outside gene matches: 4.

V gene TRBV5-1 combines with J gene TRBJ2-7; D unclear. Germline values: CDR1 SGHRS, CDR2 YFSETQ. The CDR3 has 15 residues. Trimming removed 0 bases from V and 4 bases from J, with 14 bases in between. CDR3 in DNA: TGCGCCAGCAGCTTGGTCGGCAGGCCCCCGTACGAGCAGTACTTC. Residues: CASSLVGRPPYEQYF.

The CDR3, as DNA: TGTGCCAGCAGTTTTACAGGGGAGGCTAATGAAAAACTGTTTTTT. Translating it yields CASSFTGEANEKLFF. The chain uses TRBV6-5 and TRBJ1-4, with 7 bases matching TRBD1. The CDR3 sequence is 15 residues long. Per germline, CDR1 MNHEY and CDR2 SVGAGI. J was trimmed by 3 bases and V by 4 bases; bases with no gene match: 5.

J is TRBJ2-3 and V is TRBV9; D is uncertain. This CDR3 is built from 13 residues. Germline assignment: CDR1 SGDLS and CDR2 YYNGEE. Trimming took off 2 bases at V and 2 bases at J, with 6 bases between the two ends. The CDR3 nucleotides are TGTGCCAGCAGCGTCAACCCCACAGATACGCAGTATTTT. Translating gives CASSVNPTDTQYF.

The CDR3 coding sequence is TGTGCCAGCAGCTTAACTCGGGACAGCTTCTATGGCTACACCTTC. Translation: CASSLTRDSFYGYTF. The chain links TRBV7-9 to TRBJ1-2; 7 bases match TRBD1. The CDR3 is 15 residues long. With 2 bases clipped from V and 4 bases from J, the junction kept 7 bases outside the gene matches. Germline CDR1 and CDR2: SEHNR and FQNEAQ (reference sequence).

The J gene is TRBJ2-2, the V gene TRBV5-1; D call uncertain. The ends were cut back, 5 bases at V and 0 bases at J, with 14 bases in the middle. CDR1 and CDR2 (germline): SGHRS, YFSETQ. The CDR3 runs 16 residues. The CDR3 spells CASSEGFAANTGELFF. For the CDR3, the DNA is TGCGCCAGCAGTGAAGGTTTCGCAGCGAACACCGGGGAGCTGTTTTTT.

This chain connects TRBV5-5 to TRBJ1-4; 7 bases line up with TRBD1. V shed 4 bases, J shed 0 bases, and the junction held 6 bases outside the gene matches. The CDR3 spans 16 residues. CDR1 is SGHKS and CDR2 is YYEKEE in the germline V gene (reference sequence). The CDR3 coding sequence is TGTGCCAGCAGCCTGACAGGGTCTACAACTAATGAAAAACTGTTTTTT. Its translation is CASSLTGSTTNEKLFF.

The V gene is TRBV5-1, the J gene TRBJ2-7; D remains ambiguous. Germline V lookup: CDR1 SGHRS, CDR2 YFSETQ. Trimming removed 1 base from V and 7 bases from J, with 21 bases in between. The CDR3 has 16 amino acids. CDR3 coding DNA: TGCGCCAGCAGCTTGTACCCTGGCAGGACGACTGATGAGCAGTACTTC. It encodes CASSLYPGRTTDEQYF.

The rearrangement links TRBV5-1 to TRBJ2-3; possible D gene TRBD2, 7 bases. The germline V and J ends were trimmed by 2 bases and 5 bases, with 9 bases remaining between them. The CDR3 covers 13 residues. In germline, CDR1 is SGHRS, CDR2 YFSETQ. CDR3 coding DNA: TGCGCCAGCAGCTTAAGGGGGGGAGATACGCAGTATTTT. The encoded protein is CASSLRGGDTQYF.

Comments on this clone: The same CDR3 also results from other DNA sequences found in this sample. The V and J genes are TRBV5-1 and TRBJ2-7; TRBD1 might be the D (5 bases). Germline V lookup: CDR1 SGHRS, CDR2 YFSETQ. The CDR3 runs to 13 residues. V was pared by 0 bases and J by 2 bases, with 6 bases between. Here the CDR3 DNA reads TGCGCCAGCAGCTTGGCCAGGGCCTACGAGCAGTACTTC. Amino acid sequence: CASSLARAYEQYF.

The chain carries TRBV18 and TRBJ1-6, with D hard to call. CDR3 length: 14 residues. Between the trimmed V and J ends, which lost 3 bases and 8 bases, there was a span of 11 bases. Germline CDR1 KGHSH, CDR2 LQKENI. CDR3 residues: CASSPRRGDSPLHF. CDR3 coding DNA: TGTGCCAGCTCACCCCGACGCGGGGATTCACCCCTCCACTTT.

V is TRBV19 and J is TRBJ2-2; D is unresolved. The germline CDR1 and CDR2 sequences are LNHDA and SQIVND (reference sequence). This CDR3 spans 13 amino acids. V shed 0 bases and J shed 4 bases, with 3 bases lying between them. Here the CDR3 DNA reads TGTGCCAGTAGTATAGATGGCACCGGGGAGCTGTTTTTT. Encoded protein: CASSIDGTGELFF.

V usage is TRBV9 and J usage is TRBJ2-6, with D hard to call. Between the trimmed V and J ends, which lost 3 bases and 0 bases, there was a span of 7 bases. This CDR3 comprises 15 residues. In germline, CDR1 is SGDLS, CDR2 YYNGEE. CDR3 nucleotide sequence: TGTGCCAGCAGCGGGCCTCTCTCTGGGGCCAACGTCCTGACTTTC. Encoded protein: CASSGPLSGANVLTF.

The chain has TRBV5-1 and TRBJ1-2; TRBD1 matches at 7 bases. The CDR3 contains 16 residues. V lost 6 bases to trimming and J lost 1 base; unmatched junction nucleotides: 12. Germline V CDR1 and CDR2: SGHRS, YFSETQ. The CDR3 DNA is TGCGCCAGCACCCCAGATGCAGGGGGAAGTAACTATGGCTACACCTTC. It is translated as CASTPDAGGSNYGYTF.

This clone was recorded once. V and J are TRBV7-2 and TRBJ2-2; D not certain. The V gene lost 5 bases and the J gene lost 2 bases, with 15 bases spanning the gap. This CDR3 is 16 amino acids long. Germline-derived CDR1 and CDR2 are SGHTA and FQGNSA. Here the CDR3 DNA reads TGTGCCAGCAGCCCGCAAGGGATGGTCAACACCGGGGAGCTGTTTTTT. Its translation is CASSPQGMVNTGELFF. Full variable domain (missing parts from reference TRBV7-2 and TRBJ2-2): GAGVSQSPSNKVTEKGKDVELRCDPISGHTALYWYRQSLGQGLEFLIYFQGNSAPDKSGLPSDRFSAERTGGSVSTLTIQRTQQEDSAVYLCASSPQGMVNTGELFFGEGSRLTVL.

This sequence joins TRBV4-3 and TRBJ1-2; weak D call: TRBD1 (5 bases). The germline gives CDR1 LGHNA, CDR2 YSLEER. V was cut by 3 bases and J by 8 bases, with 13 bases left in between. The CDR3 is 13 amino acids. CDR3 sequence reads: CASSHNRRSGYTF. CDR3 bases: TGCGCCAGCAGCCACAACAGGCGTTCGGGCTACACCTTC.

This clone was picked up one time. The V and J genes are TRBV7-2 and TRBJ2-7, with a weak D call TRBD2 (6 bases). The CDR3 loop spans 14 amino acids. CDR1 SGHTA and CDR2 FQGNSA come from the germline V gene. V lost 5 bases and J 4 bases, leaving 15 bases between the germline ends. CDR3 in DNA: TGTGCCAGCAGCCTTACGACTAGTTTATACGAGCAGTACTTC. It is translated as CASSLTTSLYEQYF.